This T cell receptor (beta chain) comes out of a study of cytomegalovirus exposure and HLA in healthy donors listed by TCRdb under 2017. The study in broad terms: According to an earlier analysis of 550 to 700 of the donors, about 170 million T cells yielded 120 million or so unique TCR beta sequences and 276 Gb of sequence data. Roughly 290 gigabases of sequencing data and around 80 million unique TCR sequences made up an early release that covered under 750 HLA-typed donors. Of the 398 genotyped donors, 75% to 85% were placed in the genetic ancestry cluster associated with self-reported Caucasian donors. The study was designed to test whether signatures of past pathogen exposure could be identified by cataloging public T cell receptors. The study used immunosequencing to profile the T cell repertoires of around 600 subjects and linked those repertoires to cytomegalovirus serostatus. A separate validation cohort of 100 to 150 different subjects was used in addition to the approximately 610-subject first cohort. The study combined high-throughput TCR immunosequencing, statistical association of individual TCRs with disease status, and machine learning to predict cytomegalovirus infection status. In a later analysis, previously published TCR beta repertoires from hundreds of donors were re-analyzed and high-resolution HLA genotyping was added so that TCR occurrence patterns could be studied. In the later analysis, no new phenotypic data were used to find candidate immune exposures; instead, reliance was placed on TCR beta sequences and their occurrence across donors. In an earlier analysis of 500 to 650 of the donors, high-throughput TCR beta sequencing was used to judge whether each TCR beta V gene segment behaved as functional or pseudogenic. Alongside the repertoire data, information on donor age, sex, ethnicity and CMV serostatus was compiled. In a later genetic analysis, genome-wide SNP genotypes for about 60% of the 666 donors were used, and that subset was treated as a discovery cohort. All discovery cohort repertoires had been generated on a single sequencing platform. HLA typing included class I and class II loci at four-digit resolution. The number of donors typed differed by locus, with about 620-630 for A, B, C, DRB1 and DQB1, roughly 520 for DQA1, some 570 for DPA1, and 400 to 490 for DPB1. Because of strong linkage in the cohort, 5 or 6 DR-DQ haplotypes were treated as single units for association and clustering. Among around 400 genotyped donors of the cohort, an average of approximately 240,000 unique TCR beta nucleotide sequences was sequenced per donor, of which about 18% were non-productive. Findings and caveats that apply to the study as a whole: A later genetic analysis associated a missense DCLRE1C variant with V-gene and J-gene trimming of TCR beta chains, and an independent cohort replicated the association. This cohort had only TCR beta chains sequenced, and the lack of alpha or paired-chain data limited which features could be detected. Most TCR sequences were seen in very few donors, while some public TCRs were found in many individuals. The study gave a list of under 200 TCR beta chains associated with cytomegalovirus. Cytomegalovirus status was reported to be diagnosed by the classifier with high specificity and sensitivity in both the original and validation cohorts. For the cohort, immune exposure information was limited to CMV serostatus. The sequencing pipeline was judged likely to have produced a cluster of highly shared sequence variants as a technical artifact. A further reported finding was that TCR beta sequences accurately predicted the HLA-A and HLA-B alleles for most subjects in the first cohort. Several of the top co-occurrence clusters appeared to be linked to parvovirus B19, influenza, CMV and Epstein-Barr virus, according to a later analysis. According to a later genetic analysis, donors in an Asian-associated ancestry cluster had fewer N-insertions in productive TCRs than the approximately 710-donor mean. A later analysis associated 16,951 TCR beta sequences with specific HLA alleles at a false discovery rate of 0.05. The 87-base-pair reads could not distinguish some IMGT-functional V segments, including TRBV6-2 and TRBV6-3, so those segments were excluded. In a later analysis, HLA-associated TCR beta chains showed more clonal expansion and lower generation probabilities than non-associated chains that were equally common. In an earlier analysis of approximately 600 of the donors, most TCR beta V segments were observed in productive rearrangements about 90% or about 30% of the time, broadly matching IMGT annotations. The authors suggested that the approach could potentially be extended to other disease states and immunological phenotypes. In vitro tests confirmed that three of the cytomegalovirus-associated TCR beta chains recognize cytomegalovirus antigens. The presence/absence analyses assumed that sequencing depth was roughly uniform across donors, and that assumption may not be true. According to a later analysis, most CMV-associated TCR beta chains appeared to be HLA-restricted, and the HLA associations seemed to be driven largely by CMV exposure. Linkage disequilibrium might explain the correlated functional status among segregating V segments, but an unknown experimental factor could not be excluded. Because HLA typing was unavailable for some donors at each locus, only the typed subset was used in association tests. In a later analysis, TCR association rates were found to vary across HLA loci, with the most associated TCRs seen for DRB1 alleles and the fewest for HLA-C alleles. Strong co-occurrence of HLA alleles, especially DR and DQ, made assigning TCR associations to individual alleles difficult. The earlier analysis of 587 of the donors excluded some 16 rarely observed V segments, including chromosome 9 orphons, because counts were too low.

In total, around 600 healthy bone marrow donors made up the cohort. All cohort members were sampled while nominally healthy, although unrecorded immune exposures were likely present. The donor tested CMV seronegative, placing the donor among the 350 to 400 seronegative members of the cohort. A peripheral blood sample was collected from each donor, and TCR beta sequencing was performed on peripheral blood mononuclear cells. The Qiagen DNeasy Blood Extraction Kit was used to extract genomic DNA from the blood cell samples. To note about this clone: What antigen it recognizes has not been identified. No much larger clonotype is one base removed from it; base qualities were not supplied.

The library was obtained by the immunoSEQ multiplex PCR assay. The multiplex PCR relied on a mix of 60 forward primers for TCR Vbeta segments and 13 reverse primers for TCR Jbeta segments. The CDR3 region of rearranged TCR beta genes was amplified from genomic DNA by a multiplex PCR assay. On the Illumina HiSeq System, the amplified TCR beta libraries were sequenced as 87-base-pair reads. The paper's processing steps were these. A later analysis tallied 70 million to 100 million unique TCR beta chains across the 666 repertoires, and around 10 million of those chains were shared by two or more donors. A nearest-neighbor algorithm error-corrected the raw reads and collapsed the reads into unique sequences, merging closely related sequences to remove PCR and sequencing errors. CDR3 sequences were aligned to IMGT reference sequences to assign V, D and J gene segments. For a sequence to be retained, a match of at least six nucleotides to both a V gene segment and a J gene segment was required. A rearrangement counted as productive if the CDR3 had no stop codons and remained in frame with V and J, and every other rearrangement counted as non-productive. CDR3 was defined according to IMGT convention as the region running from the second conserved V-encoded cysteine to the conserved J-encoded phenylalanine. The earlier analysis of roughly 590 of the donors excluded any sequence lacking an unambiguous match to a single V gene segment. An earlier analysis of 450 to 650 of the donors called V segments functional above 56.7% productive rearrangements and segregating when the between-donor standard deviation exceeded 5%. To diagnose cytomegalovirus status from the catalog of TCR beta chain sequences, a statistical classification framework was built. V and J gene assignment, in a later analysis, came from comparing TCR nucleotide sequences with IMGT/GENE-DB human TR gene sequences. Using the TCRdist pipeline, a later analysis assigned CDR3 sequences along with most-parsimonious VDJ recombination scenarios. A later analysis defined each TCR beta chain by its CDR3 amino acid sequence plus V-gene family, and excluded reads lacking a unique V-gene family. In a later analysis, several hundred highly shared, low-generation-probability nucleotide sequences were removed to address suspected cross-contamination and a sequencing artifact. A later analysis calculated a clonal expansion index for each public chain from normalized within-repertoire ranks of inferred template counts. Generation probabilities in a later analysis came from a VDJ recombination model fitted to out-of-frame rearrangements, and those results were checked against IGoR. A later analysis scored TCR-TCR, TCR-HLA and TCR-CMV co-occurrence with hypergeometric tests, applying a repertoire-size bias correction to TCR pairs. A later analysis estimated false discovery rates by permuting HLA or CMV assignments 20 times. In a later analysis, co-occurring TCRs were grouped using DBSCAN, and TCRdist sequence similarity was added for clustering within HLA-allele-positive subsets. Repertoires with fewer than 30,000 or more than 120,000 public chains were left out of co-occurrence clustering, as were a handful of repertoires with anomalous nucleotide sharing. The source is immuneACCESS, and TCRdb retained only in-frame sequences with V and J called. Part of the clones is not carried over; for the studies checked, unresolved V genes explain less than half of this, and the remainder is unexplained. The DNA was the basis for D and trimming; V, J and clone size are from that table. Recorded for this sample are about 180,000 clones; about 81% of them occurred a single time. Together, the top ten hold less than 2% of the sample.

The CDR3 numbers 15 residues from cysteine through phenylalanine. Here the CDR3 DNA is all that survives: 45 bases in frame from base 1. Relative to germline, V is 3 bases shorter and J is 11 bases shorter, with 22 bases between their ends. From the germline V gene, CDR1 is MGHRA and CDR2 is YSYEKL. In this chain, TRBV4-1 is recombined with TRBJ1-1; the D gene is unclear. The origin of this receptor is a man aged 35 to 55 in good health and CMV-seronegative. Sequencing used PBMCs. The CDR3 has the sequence CASSHPGEGMNGAFF. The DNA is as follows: TGCGCCAGCAGCCATCCGGGAGAGGGCATGAATGGGGCTTTCTTT.